These 17 T cell receptor beta chains share one sample of origin, sequenced in a study of tumor and adjacent non-tumor tissue in lung cancer. No cell sorting was done before RNA was extracted from the tissue. TCRbeta libraries were built with three rounds of nested PCR, modified from ARM-PCR. TCRdb called the multiplex PCR reads again in MiXCR, with one record for every CDR3 protein. This table has approximately 120,000 distinct CDR3 sequences, roughly 80% appearing once. Sequenced sample: lung tumor tissue. Source of these receptors: a woman aged 55-75 years with non-small cell lung cancer.

A remark on this clonotype: One end of the junction varies from germline; a read error may be responsible. The chain combines TRBV11-2 with TRBJ2-3, with D perhaps matching TRBD1 or TRBD2 (5 bases each). CDR3 size: 15 residues. Germline CDR1 is SGHAT and CDR2 is FQNNGV. Here the CDR3 DNA reads TGTGCCAGTAACGCCACCGGGACGGTCACAGATACTCAGTATTTT. Its protein is CASNATGTVTDTQYF.

Comments on this clonotype: A junction boundary mismatches the germline segment, possibly from a read error. The rearrangement uses TRBV11-2 and TRBJ1-2, with a tentative D call TRBD1 (6 bases). This CDR3 region has 15 residues. Germline V gene lookup returns CDR1 SGHAT and CDR2 FQNNGV. This CDR3 is CASTSAGWGALGYTF. The CDR3, as DNA: TGTGCCAGCACCTCGGCTGGCTGGGGGGCGCTTGGCTATACCTTC.

Notes on this clonotype: At one end, the junction sequence differs from germline, possibly due to a read error. The chain joins TRBV4-3 to TRBJ2-6, with 10 bases identical to TRBD1. CDR3 size: 16 residues. Germline lookup yields CDR1 LGHNA and CDR2 YSLEER. The CDR3: CASSQTGGDGANVLAF. DNA for the CDR3: TGCGCCAGCAGCCAGACAGGGGGCGATGGGGCCAACGTCCTGGCTTTC.

About this clonotype: This could be a read error, since a much larger clone is one nucleotide away. The gene calls are TRBV6-1 and TRBJ1-5; no definite D call. V lost 4 bases and J 11 bases, leaving 18 bases between the germline ends. The CDR3 is made up of 14 amino acids. The germline V gene has CDR1 MNHNS and CDR2 SASEGT. This CDR3 reads CASSVIDAFRTQHF. Here the CDR3 DNA reads TGTGCCAGCAGTGTCATTGACGCGTTCAGGACCCAGCATTTT.

To note about this clonotype: Just one base apart from a much larger clone, this may be a read error. Lacking the conserved final phenylalanine or tryptophan, this CDR3 likely reflects a read error. The chain uses TRBV4-3 and TRBJ2-3; 8 bases line up with TRBD2. V gave up 1 base and J gave up 4 bases; unmatched junction bases: 4. The CDR3 runs 15 residues. Germline V lookup: CDR1 LGHNA, CDR2 YSLEER. CDR3 sequence: CASSQAPGGADTQYL. In DNA, the CDR3 is TGCGCCAGCAGCCAAGCGCCGGGGGGGGCAGATACGCAGTATCTT.

A note on this clonotype: Its ends do not fully match the called genes, so a read error is possible. The chain has TRBV20-1 and TRBJ2-2; D uncertain. The CDR3 sequence is 12 residues long. The V gene's germline CDR1 is DFQATT and CDR2 SNEGSKA (reference sequence). CDR3 residues: CRARSKTAELFF. The DNA for the CDR3 is TGCAGAGCTAGATCGAAGACCGCGGAGCTGTTTTTT.

Turning to this clonotype: The CDR3 does not close with the conserved phenylalanine or tryptophan, likely indicating a read error. The V call is TRBV28, the J call TRBJ1-5; tentative D call: TRBD2 (5 bases). The tail of the sequence fits TRBJ2-3 better, so the J call may be wrong. This CDR3 is 14 amino acids long. The germline V gene encodes CDR1 MDHEN and CDR2 SYDVKM. This CDR3 is CANNKWTVNQPQYY. The CDR3 nucleotides read TGTGCCAACAACAAGTGGACTGTCAATCAGCCCCAGTATTAT.

The rearrangement uses TRBV29-1 and TRBJ1-1; D unresolved. Trimming left V 6 bases short and J 1 base short, with 9 bases between. Germline V gives CDR1 SQVTM, CDR2 ANQGSEA. This CDR3 region has 12 residues. CDR3 residues: CSVLPGNTEAFF. In DNA, the CDR3 is TGCAGCGTGCTCCCAGGGAACACTGAAGCTTTCTTT.

This clonotype came up once. V and J are TRBV11-2 and TRBJ1-5; 7 bases match TRBD1. Germline assignment: CDR1 SGHAT and CDR2 FQNNGV. The CDR3 spans 13 residues. Trimming took 10 bases from V and 6 from J; bases not matched to a gene: 9. DNA of the CDR3: TGTGCCATCCCCCGGGACAGTGGTCAGCCCCAGCATTTT. Its protein is CAIPRDSGQPQHF.

To note about this clonotype: This may be a read error, as it is one base from a much larger clone. The chain uses TRBV29-1 and TRBJ2-1; 8 positions agree with TRBD2. The CDR3 sequence is 15 residues long. CDR1 and CDR2 (germline): SQVTM, ANQGSEA. The CDR3 nucleotides read TGCAGCGTGAGGGGAGGAGCGGGGGAAAACAATGAGCAGTCCTTC. Its translation is CSVRGGAGENNEQSF.

This clonotype is termed medium-sized (0.01 to 0.1%). This chain links TRBV11-2 with TRBJ2-7; no firm D call. Germline V gene data show CDR1 as SGHAT and CDR2 as FQNNGV. The CDR3 has 12 residues. Between the trimmed V and J ends, which lost 5 bases and 3 bases, there was a span of 8 bases. CDR3 DNA: TGTGCCAGCAGCGCGGACCGCTACGAGCAGTACTTC. Translation gives CASSADRYEQYF.

Of note for this clonotype: Just one base apart from a much larger clone, this may be a read error. The V call is TRBV20-1, the J call TRBJ1-2; D gene uncertain. CDR3 length: 14 residues. V shed 1 base and J shed 4 bases, with 13 bases lying between them. Germline V gives CDR1 DFQATT, CDR2 SNEGSKA (reference sequence). CDR3 coding DNA: TGCAGTGCTAGAGTGGAAGAAACGGGCTATGGCTACACCTTC. It specifies CSARVEETGYGYTF.

On this clonotype itself: This may come from a read error, since a much larger clone is one base off. The J gene is TRBJ2-7, the V gene TRBV6-5, with TRBD2 matching 9 bases. V lost 4 bases to trimming and J lost 5 bases; unmatched junction nucleotides: 6. Germline assignment: CDR1 MNHEY and CDR2 SVGAGI. The CDR3 contains 14 residues. This chain's CDR3 is CASSLTGLADEQYF. The CDR3 nucleotides read TGTGCCAGCAGTTTAACGGGACTAGCCGACGAGCAGTACTTC.

This clonotype was counted a few times. The J gene is TRBJ2-4, the V gene TRBV20-1; D is perhaps TRBD1 or TRBD2 (6 bases each). Germline assignment: CDR1 DFQATT and CDR2 SNEGSKA (reference sequence). This CDR3 contains 16 residues. Deletions cut 0 bases from V and 8 bases from J, with 20 bases between. DNA of the CDR3: TGCAGTGCTAGAGATAGGGAAGAGGGGGGAATGGACATTCAGTACTTC. It translates to CSARDREEGGMDIQYF.

On this clonotype: A much larger clone sits a single nucleotide away, making a read error possible. The chain recombines TRBV4-3 with TRBJ2-6; possibly TRBD2 for D (6 bases). The germline gives CDR1 LGHNA, CDR2 YSLEER. V lost 4 bases to trimming and J lost 0 bases, with 13 bases between them. CDR3 size: 17 residues. The CDR3 DNA reads TGCGCCAGCAGCCGAGAACAGGAGGGCTCTGGGGCCAACGTCCTGACTTTC. It translates to CASSREQEGSGANVLTF.

To note about this clonotype: The CDR3 end shows no conserved phenylalanine or tryptophan, and so a read error is likely. V usage is TRBV6-5 and J usage is TRBJ2-3, with TRBD2 identical over 7 bases. The CDR3 spans 16 residues. From germline, CDR1 is MNHEY and CDR2 SVGAGI. CDR3 DNA sequence: TGTGCCTGCAGAACGCTGCGGACTAGTAGCTCAGATACGCAGTATCTT. This sequence encodes CACRTLRTSSSDTQYL.

The rearrangement joins TRBV29-1 to TRBJ2-6, with TRBD1 identical over 8 bases. In germline, CDR1 is SQVTM, CDR2 ANQGSEA. The length of the CDR3 is 19 residues. J gave up 4 bases and V 1 base, and 15 bases lay outside the gene matches. CDR3 amino acids: CSVEVWTGIGNSGANVLTF. The CDR3 DNA follows: TGCAGCGTTGAAGTTTGGACAGGGATAGGTAACTCCGGGGCCAACGTCCTGACTTTC.